A selection of T cell receptor beta chains follows, all from one sample in a study of cytomegalovirus exposure and HLA in healthy donors. Generated by immunoSEQ multiplex PCR, the TCRdb table keeps only in-frame clones and is missing some. The sample yields 150,000 or so clones, 86% seen once. Sample: PBMCs. The receptors were gathered from a man between 18 and 35 years old in good health and CMV-seropositive. The CDR3 runs from the conserved cysteine through the conserved F or W. A D gene is named only where the DNA matches it firmly. The listing skips clone size in some rows; elsewhere it reads once, few, many or a size class.

clone_size d_call j_call v_call cdr3_aa cdr3_nt
- TRBD2 TRBJ2-2 TRBV11-3 CASRPTSGNTGELFF TGTGCCAGCAGACCGACTAGCGGAAACACCGGGGAGCTGTTTTTT
- - TRBJ2-3 TRBV5-4 CASSLTGVGTDTQYF TGTGCCAGCAGCTTGACGGGAGTGGGCACAGATACGCAGTATTTT
- - TRBJ2-1 TRBV5-1 CASSLGLRGTYNEQFF TGCGCCAGCAGCTTGGGGTTGCGGGGAACCTACAATGAGCAGTTCTTC
- - TRBJ1-6 TRBV28 CASSLVLGHANSPLHF TGTGCCAGCAGCTTGGTGTTGGGGCACGCAAATTCACCCCTCCACTTT
- TRBD2 TRBJ2-6 TRBV19 CASSSTSGSSGANVLTF TGTGCCAGTAGTTCGACTAGCGGAAGCTCTGGGGCCAACGTCCTGACTTTC
- - TRBJ2-4 TRBV2 CASGGQTINIQYF TGTGCCAGCGGAGGACAGACAATAAACATTCAGTACTTC
- TRBD1 TRBJ1-5 TRBV6-1 CASLTGWGQPQHF TGTGCCAGCCTGACAGGGTGGGGACAGCCCCAGCATTTT
- - TRBJ1-3 TRBV7-2 CASNPAGVGNTIYF TGTGCCAGCAACCCAGCGGGGGTCGGAAACACCATATATTTT
- TRBD2 TRBJ2-3 TRBV30 CAWSNPGLVGADTQYF TGTGCCTGGAGTAATCCGGGACTAGTGGGCGCAGATACGCAGTATTTT
- - TRBJ1-6 TRBV27 CASRPRGKSPLHF TGTGCCAGCAGGCCCAGGGGAAAATCACCCCTCCACTTT
- - TRBJ2-5 TRBV5-4 CASSLSFPRETQYF TGTGCCAGCAGCTTGTCTTTCCCGAGGGAGACCCAGTACTTC
- - TRBJ1-1 TRBV9 CASRGVNTEAFF TGTGCCAGCCGGGGGGTGAACACTGAAGCTTTCTTT
- TRBD1 TRBJ2-1 TRBV5-4 CASSPRDRASYEQFF TGTGCCAGCAGCCCCCGGGACAGGGCAAGTTATGAGCAGTTCTTC
- - TRBJ2-7 TRBV18 CASSLARGSYEQYF TGTGCCAGCTCACTAGCCAGGGGCTCCTACGAGCAGTACTTC
- TRBD1 TRBJ2-5 TRBV18 CASSMDRGGETQYF TGTGCCAGCTCGATGGACAGGGGTGGTGAGACCCAGTACTTC
large TRBD2 TRBJ2-7 TRBV6-5 CASSYFGGRDSYEQYF TGTGCCAGCAGTTACTTCGGCGGGAGGGACTCCTACGAGCAGTACTTC
- TRBD1 TRBJ2-7 TRBV2 CASKHRGVNEQYF TGTGCCAGCAAACACAGGGGGGTCAACGAGCAGTACTTC
once TRBD2 TRBJ2-7 TRBV7-9 CASSLSGDSYEQYF TGTGCCAGCAGCTTGAGCGGGGATTCCTACGAGCAGTACTTC
- - TRBJ2-3 TRBV4-2 CASSQERVGTDTQYF TGTGCCAGCAGCCAAGAACGGGTCGGGACAGATACGCAGTATTTT
- - TRBJ2-5 TRBV7-2 CASSLSRAETQYF TGTGCCAGCAGCTTATCCAGGGCAGAGACCCAGTACTTC
- TRBD1 TRBJ1-5 TRBV5-1 CASSLGAGGEPQHF TGCGCCAGCAGCTTGGGGGCAGGGGGAGAGCCCCAGCATTTT
once - TRBJ2-2 TRBV5-6 CASSLGQAAPTGELFF TGTGCCAGCAGCTTGGGACAGGCGGCCCCCACCGGGGAGCTGTTTTTT
- TRBD1 TRBJ1-6 TRBV27 CASSPTGFGNSPLHF TGTGCCAGCAGCCCGACAGGGTTCGGCAATTCACCCCTCCACTTT
- - TRBJ1-1 TRBV18 CASSLSGPNTEAFF TGTGCCAGCTCACTATCAGGGCCAAACACTGAAGCTTTCTTT
- - TRBJ2-5 TRBV5-1 CASRADYWETQYF TGCGCCAGCAGGGCGGACTACTGGGAGACCCAGTACTTC
- TRBD2 TRBJ2-3 TRBV5-1 CASSLGLAGGRSSTDTQYF TGCGCCAGCAGCTTGGGACTAGCGGGGGGTCGTTCTAGCACAGATACGCAGTATTTT
- TRBD2 TRBJ2-7 TRBV30 CAWSYGTKGSYEQYF TGTGCCTGGAGTTACGGGACTAAGGGGTCCTACGAGCAGTACTTC
- - TRBJ2-7 TRBV4-1 CASSQSYTPGAEQYF TGCGCCAGCAGCCAATCCTACACCCCAGGGGCCGAGCAGTACTTC
- - TRBJ2-1 TRBV30 CAWSAGREQFF TGTGCCTGGAGTGCGGGGAGAGAGCAGTTCTTC
- - TRBJ2-7 TRBV19 CASSPRGSHSYEQYF TGTGCCAGTAGTCCCCGGGGGAGCCACTCCTACGAGCAGTACTTC
- TRBD2 TRBJ2-1 TRBV18 CASRTSGTYNEQFF TGTGCCAGCCGGACTAGCGGAACCTACAATGAGCAGTTCTTC